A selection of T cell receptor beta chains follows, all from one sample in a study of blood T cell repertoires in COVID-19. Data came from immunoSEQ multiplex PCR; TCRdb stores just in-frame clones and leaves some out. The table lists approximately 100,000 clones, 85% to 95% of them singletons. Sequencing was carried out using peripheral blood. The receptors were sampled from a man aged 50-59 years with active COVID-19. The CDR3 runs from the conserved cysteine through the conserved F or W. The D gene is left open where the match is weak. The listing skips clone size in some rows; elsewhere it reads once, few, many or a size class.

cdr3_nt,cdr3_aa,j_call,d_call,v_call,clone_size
TGTGCCAGCAGCTTAGTGGACAGGGGGAAATTCTTC,CASSLVDRGKFF,TRBJ2-1,TRBD1,TRBV11-2,.
TGTGCCAGCAGCCGCCCGACAGGGGTCTCCTACGAGCAGTACTTC,CASSRPTGVSYEQYF,TRBJ2-7,TRBD1,TRBV5-6,.
TGTGCCAGCTCACCTGACAGGGATAATGAGCAGTTCTTC,CASSPDRDNEQFF,TRBJ2-1,TRBD1,TRBV18,.
TGTGCCAGCATTCGAGACAGGGTGGCGGGGGAGCAGTACTTC,CASIRDRVAGEQYF,TRBJ2-7,.,TRBV6-6,.
TGTGCCAGCAGTGAAGGGCGAGGGATAAGAAACACCATATATTTT,CASSEGRGIRNTIYF,TRBJ1-3,.,TRBV2,once
TGTGCCAGTAGTATTCGGGACTCCTACAATGAGCAGTTCTTC,CASSIRDSYNEQFF,TRBJ2-1,.,TRBV19,.
TGTGCCAGCAGACGACGCTCCGTCTCGGCGCGGGGCGGGGAGCTGTTTTTT,CASRRRSVSARGGELFF,TRBJ2-2,.,TRBV6-6,.
TGTGCCAGCAGTTTGATTGGCGAGGGTGAAGCTTTCTTT,CASSLIGEGEAFF,TRBJ1-1,.,TRBV27,.
TGCAGTGCTAGTCGGGACAGGGCAGGGGAAAAACTGTTTTTT,CSASRDRAGEKLFF,TRBJ1-4,TRBD1,TRBV20-1,.
TGTGCCAGTAGTATGAGACGGGACAGGGCGGCCGGGGAGCTGTTTTTT,CASSMRRDRAAGELFF,TRBJ2-2,TRBD1,TRBV19,.
TGTGCCAGCAGTGCCGACAGGGAACAAGCTTTCTTT,CASSADREQAFF,TRBJ1-1,TRBD1,TRBV2,.
TGTGCCAGCAGTTCCGGGGGAGACAGGGCTGAAGCTTTCTTT,CASSSGGDRAEAFF,TRBJ1-1,TRBD1,TRBV6-5,.
TGTGCCAGCAGCCCGAGGGGACTAGCGGCGGAGTTCAATGAGCAGTTCTTC,CASSPRGLAAEFNEQFF,TRBJ2-1,TRBD2,TRBV9,.
TGTGCCAGCAGCTTAGGACTAGCGGAACCCTACGAGCAGTACTTC,CASSLGLAEPYEQYF,TRBJ2-7,TRBD2,TRBV7-9,.
TGTGCCAGCAGCCCTTCCCTTGGGACAGCATATGGCTACACCTTC,CASSPSLGTAYGYTF,TRBJ1-2,TRBD1,TRBV28,.
TGTGCCAGCAGTTCGGGGGTAATCCAGTACTTC,CASSSGVIQYF,TRBJ2-5,.,TRBV6-2/TRBV6-3,.
TGTGCCTGGAGTTTCGGGAACACTGAAGCTTTCTTT,CAWSFGNTEAFF,TRBJ1-1,.,TRBV30,.
TGTGCCAGCAGGAACGGGAGGGCCTTCCAAGAGACCCAGTACTTC,CASRNGRAFQETQYF,TRBJ2-5,TRBD2,TRBV28,.
TGTGCCAGCAGCTCCCCGGGGCAGGGAGGTAGGGAGACCCAGTACTTC,CASSSPGQGGRETQYF,TRBJ2-5,.,TRBV11-2,.
TGTGCCAGCAGCTTAGGCGGGGTCCCATATGGCTACACCTTC,CASSLGGVPYGYTF,TRBJ1-2,.,TRBV7-2,.
TGTGCCAGCAGTTTATCAGGGGGCATCGCAGATACGCAGTATTTT,CASSLSGGIADTQYF,TRBJ2-3,TRBD1,TRBV28,.
TGCGCCAGCAGCTTGGACTGGACGGGAATCTACGAGCAGTACTTC,CASSLDWTGIYEQYF,TRBJ2-7,.,TRBV5-1,.
TGTGCCAGCAGTTTAAGAACAGGGATTGGAGATTCACCCCTCCACTTT,CASSLRTGIGDSPLHF,TRBJ1-6,.,TRBV27,.
TGTGCCAGCAGCCCCCAGGGGGTCTCCTACGAGCAGTACTTC,CASSPQGVSYEQYF,TRBJ2-7,TRBD1,TRBV9,.
TGTGCCACCGCCACAGTTCAGGGCAGGGCTTTCCAACATACGCAGTATTTT,CATATVQGRAFQHTQYF,TRBJ2-3,.,TRBV15,.
TGCAGCGTTGCTGGGACTAGCGGGAGAGGCGATGAGCAGTTCTTC,CSVAGTSGRGDEQFF,TRBJ2-1,TRBD2,TRBV29-1,.
TGTGCCAGCGGTTGGACAGGGAGGTCCTACGAGCAGTACTTC,CASGWTGRSYEQYF,TRBJ2-7,TRBD1,TRBV28,.
TGTGCCAGCAGCTTCAAGGGGGAAAAACTGTTTTTT,CASSFKGEKLFF,TRBJ1-4,.,TRBV7-8,.
TGTGCCAGCAAGGTGGGGAGCGCGGAGCCTGGGGAGCTGTTTTTT,CASKVGSAEPGELFF,TRBJ2-2,.,TRBV6-5,once
TGTGCCAGCAGTGCCCGTGGGGCTAGCGTGGCCGGGGAGCTGTTTTTT,CASSARGASVAGELFF,TRBJ2-2,.,TRBV7-9,.
TGTGCCAGTAGTATCAGGGGGAAAGCCGAGCAGTACTTC,CASSIRGKAEQYF,TRBJ2-7,TRBD1,TRBV19,.
TGTGCCAGCAGTTCGCGGGCCCCTTTTACAGATACGCAGTATTTT,CASSSRAPFTDTQYF,TRBJ2-3,.,TRBV27,.
TGCGCCAGCAGCCCAGAGAGGACTAGCGGGAGAAAGACCCAGTACTTC,CASSPERTSGRKTQYF,TRBJ2-5,TRBD2,TRBV4-1,.
TGTGCCACCTCAGCGGGAGGCTCCTACGAGCAGTACTTC,CATSAGGSYEQYF,TRBJ2-7,TRBD2,TRBV28,once
TGTGCCACCGATCCGGGTTACGGGGAGCTGTTTTTT,CATDPGYGELFF,TRBJ2-2,.,TRBV24-1,.
TGTGCCAGCAGTTCAGTAAATCAGCCCCAGCATTTT,CASSSVNQPQHF,TRBJ1-5,.,TRBV6-5,once
TGTGCCACCAGTGATTCCTCGACAGGGGGGGCCTCTGGGGCCAACGTCCTGACTTTC,CATSDSSTGGASGANVLTF,TRBJ2-6,TRBD1,TRBV24-1,once
TGTGCCAGCAGCTCTGGGGGGGACTCATATCAGCCCCAGCATTTT,CASSSGGDSYQPQHF,TRBJ1-5,.,TRBV5-4,few
TGTGCCAGCAGCTTTAGCGGGAGAGTTGGGAATGAGCAGTTCTTC,CASSFSGRVGNEQFF,TRBJ2-1,TRBD2,TRBV5-6,.
TGCGCCAGCAGCGGCGGGACTAGCGGAGGGTGGGAGACCCAGTACTTC,CASSGGTSGGWETQYF,TRBJ2-5,TRBD2,TRBV5-1,.
TGTGCCAGCTCACACGGTATTTACAGGGTTGTAGAGACCTACGAGCAGTACTTC,CASSHGIYRVVETYEQYF,TRBJ2-7,.,TRBV18,.
TGCGCCAGCAGTCCGGGACTAGCGGGAGGGGGGCCGGTAGATACGCAGTATTTT,CASSPGLAGGGPVDTQYF,TRBJ2-3,TRBD2,TRBV4-1,.
TGTGCCAGCAGCTTAGGAAGACAGGGTTTTGGCGAGCAGTACTTC,CASSLGRQGFGEQYF,TRBJ2-7,TRBD1,TRBV7-2,.
TGTGCCAGCAGCCTACAGGGGTTCTACACTGAAGCTTTCTTT,CASSLQGFYTEAFF,TRBJ1-1,TRBD1,TRBV7-2,.
TGCAGCGTGGGGACAGATCACGGGGAGCTGTTTTTT,CSVGTDHGELFF,TRBJ2-2,TRBD1,TRBV29-1,.
TGTGCCAGCAGACCCGGGGGGGGGTCTAGCGAGCAGTACTTC,CASRPGGGSSEQYF,TRBJ2-7,TRBD2,TRBV6-5,once